Each of the 25 T cell receptor beta chains below was sequenced from the same sample in a study of cytomegalovirus exposure and HLA in healthy donors. Primers: 60 Vbeta forward and 13 Jbeta reverse. Clones were read by immunoSEQ multiplex PCR, and TCRdb kept only the in-frame ones, dropping some. The sample contains some 140,000 clones, around four fifths of which appear only once. What was sequenced was PBMCs. The origin of the receptors is a male donor in good health and CMV-seropositive.

This chain joins TRBV28 and TRBJ1-2, with 7 bases fitting TRBD1. The CDR3 runs to 16 residues. Unmatched junction bases numbered 19, after V lost 7 bases and J lost 8 bases. Germline V gene data show CDR1 as MDHEN and CDR2 as SYDVKM. The CDR3 region is CASKKTGRFKHEGYTF. The CDR3, as DNA: TGTGCCAGCAAAAAGACAGGGCGCTTTAAACATGAGGGCTACACCTTC.

The V call is TRBV27, the J call TRBJ1-1, with 8 nucleotides matching TRBD1. The germline gives CDR1 MNHEY, CDR2 SMNVEV (reference sequence). The CDR3 runs 15 residues. V gave up 3 bases and J gave up 4 bases; unmatched junction bases: 7. The CDR3 DNA reads TGTGCCAGCAGTTTGGCAGGACAGGGTGGCACTGAAGCTTTCTTT. This gives the protein CASSLAGQGGTEAFF.

The chain recombines TRBV6-5 with TRBJ2-7; D possibly corresponds to TRBD2 (5 bases). The CDR3 spans 15 residues. V was cut by 8 bases and J by 3 bases, with 20 bases left in between. From germline, CDR1 is MNHEY and CDR2 SVGAGI. The CDR3 region has the DNA TGTGCCAGCTCTTCTGAAGGGAGAAGGGTCTACGAGCAGTACTTC. This gives the protein CASSSEGRRVYEQYF.

The V call is TRBV2, the J call TRBJ2-2; TRBD2 matches 7 bases. The CDR3 contains 15 residues. Germline CDR1 is SNHLY and CDR2 is FYNNEI. With V trimmed by 4 bases and J by 5 bases, 7 bases remained unmatched. The CDR3 DNA is TGTGCCAGCAGTGGGGAGGGGCCCCTAACCGGGGAGCTGTTTTTT. Translated: CASSGEGPLTGELFF.

The chain uses TRBV4-3 and TRBJ2-7, with D tentatively TRBD2 (5 bases). This CDR3 has 16 residues. Germline CDR1 reads LGHNA; CDR2 reads YSLEER. The V gene lost 0 bases and the J gene lost 0 bases, with 12 bases spanning the gap. For the CDR3, the DNA is TGCGCCAGCAGCCAAGAAAGGGCGGACTTCTCCTACGAGCAGTACTTC. Encoded protein: CASSQERADFSYEQYF.

The CDR3 loop is CASSTQGGSYNEQFF. As DNA, the CDR3 is TGTGCCAGCTCAACCCAGGGTGGCTCCTACAATGAGCAGTTCTTC. The chain is built from TRBV18 and TRBJ2-1; a weak D match, TRBD1 (5 bases). This CDR3 comprises 15 residues. In germline, CDR1 is KGHSH, CDR2 LQKENI. V was pared by 5 bases and J by 0 bases, with 11 bases between.

This chain uses TRBV4-2 with TRBJ1-1; possibly TRBD1 for D (5 bases). V was trimmed by 4 bases and J by 5 bases, leaving 20 bases between them. Germline V gene sequence: CDR1 LGHNA, CDR2 YNFKEQ. CDR3 size: 16 residues. CDR3 in amino acids: CASSRTSRGSLTEAFF. The DNA of the CDR3 is TGTGCCAGCAGCCGGACGAGCCGGGGGTCGTTGACTGAAGCTTTCTTT.

V and J are TRBV7-6 and TRBJ1-5, with D maybe TRBD1 (5 bases). V was clipped by 5 bases and J by 1 base, with 15 bases between them. This CDR3 contains 16 residues. CDR1 is SGHVS and CDR2 is FNYEAQ in the germline V gene. The CDR3 DNA is TGTGCCAGCAGCCTGGGGGAGGTCGGGAGCAATCAGCCCCAGCATTTT. As protein: CASSLGEVGSNQPQHF. The full variable domain, completed using reference TRBV7-6 and TRBJ1-5, is GAGVSQSPRYKVTKRGQDVALRCDPISGHVSLYWYRQALGQGPEFLTYFNYEAQQDKSGLPNDRFSAERPEGSISTLTIQRTEQRDSAMYRCASSLGEVGSNQPQHFGDGTRLSIL.

V usage is TRBV7-9 and J usage is TRBJ2-3; weak D call: TRBD2 (6 bases). Germline CDR1 reads SEHNR; CDR2 reads FQNEAQ (reference sequence). Deletions cut 1 base from V and 4 bases from J, with 12 bases between. CDR3 size: 15 residues. The DNA of the CDR3 is TGTGCCAGCAGCTTAGTGGCGGGGCACCCAGATACGCAGTATTTT. Protein: CASSLVAGHPDTQYF.

The rearrangement uses TRBV9 and TRBJ2-1, with 8 bases that match TRBD1. CDR1 SGDLS and CDR2 YYNGEE come from the germline V gene. The CDR3 contains 13 residues. The ends lost 5 bases at V and 8 bases at J; junction bases unmatched: 6. CDR3 protein: CASRRPGGDEQFF. The CDR3 DNA is TGTGCCAGCAGGAGACCAGGGGGCGATGAGCAGTTCTTC.

The chain recombines TRBV15 with TRBJ2-7; 7 bases fit TRBD1. The length of the CDR3 is 14 residues. Germline lookup yields CDR1 LNHNV and CDR2 YYDKDF (reference sequence). V lost 3 bases, J lost 3 bases, and 5 bases stayed unmatched. CDR3 in amino acids: CATSSRTGYYEQYF. The CDR3 coding sequence is TGTGCCACCAGCAGCAGGACAGGCTACTACGAGCAGTACTTC.

This clone occurred a few times. The CDR3 nucleotides are TGTGCCAGCAGCTCGCTTGGGAGTCAGCCCCAGCATTTT. Protein: CASSSLGSQPQHF. This rearrangement joins TRBV7-6 to TRBJ1-5; D gene unclear. The germline gives CDR1 SGHVS, CDR2 FNYEAQ. The CDR3 covers 13 residues. Between the trimmed V and J ends, which lost 4 bases and 6 bases, there was a span of 10 bases.

This chain connects TRBV7-9 to TRBJ2-2; D is uncertain. Germline CDR1 is SEHNR and CDR2 is FQNEAQ (reference sequence). The V gene lost 8 bases and the J gene lost 7 bases, with 8 bases spanning the gap. CDR3 length: 11 amino acids. CDR3 residues: CASRVGGELFF. In nucleotides, the CDR3 is TGTGCCAGCCGCGTTGGCGGGGAGCTGTTTTTT.

The chain links TRBV7-2 to TRBJ2-5; D may be TRBD2 (6 bases). CDR3 length: 13 residues. The V end lost 3 bases, the J end lost 1 base, and 6 bases lay between the germline ends. Germline V gene data show CDR1 as SGHTA and CDR2 as FQGNSA. The CDR3 DNA is TGTGCCAGCAGCTTTAGCGGCCAAGAGACCCAGTACTTC. Its protein product is CASSFSGQETQYF.

The chain couples TRBV5-5 to TRBJ2-5; 9 positions match TRBD2. V lost 1 base to trimming and J lost 1 base; unmatched junction nucleotides: 8. CDR1 is SGHKS, CDR2 YYEKEE, per germline (reference sequence). This CDR3 is 17 amino acids long. The DNA of the CDR3 is TGTGCCAGCAGCTTGTTTAGCGGGGGTAACCTCCAAGAGACCCAGTACTTC. It encodes CASSLFSGGNLQETQYF.

The chain combines TRBV30 with TRBJ2-1, with 10 bases lining up with TRBD1. Germline V gene sequence: CDR1 GTSNPN, CDR2 SVGIG (reference sequence). This CDR3 has 15 amino acids. J gave up 2 bases and V 3 bases, and 4 bases lay outside the gene matches. DNA of the CDR3: TGTGCCTGGAGCGATGGGACAGGGGCCTACAATGAGCAGTTCTTC. This translates into CAWSDGTGAYNEQFF.

The gene calls are TRBV10-3 and TRBJ2-7; 12 bases are shared with TRBD1. This CDR3 is 14 amino acids long. V gave up 6 bases and J gave up 6 bases; unmatched junction bases: 6. CDR1 is ENHRY and CDR2 is SYGVKD in the germline V gene. Written as DNA, the CDR3 is TGTGCCATCAGGGGGGGACAGGGGGCCATCGAGCAGTACTTC. This encodes CAIRGGQGAIEQYF.

The chain joins TRBV7-9 to TRBJ1-2; weak D call: TRBD1 (6 bases). Deletions cut 8 bases from V and 4 bases from J, with 20 bases between. Germline CDR1 is SEHNR and CDR2 is FQNEAQ (reference sequence). The CDR3 covers 15 residues. CDR3 bases: TGTGCCAGCGCCCAACCTCCGGGGGGGCTCTATGGCTACACCTTC. Translating gives CASAQPPGGLYGYTF.

The chain employs TRBV19 and TRBJ1-1; a weak D match, TRBD1 (5 bases). The CDR3 is made up of 12 amino acids. V was trimmed by 6 bases and J by 3 bases, leaving 8 bases between them. Germline CDR1 and CDR2: LNHDA and SQIVND (reference sequence). CDR3 residues: CASSPGYTEAFF. The CDR3 DNA follows: TGTGCCAGTAGCCCAGGGTACACTGAAGCTTTCTTT. The full variable domain, in which reference TRBV19 and TRBJ1-1 provide the parts outside the CDR3, is DGGITQSPKYLFRKEGQNVTLSCEQNLNHDAMYWYRQDPGQGLRLIYYSQIVNDFQKGDIAEGYSVSREKKESFPLTVTSAQKNPTAFYLCASSPGYTEAFFGQGTRLTVV.

The gene calls are TRBV27 and TRBJ1-1; the D gene is possibly TRBD1 (6 bases). V was cut by 6 bases and J by 3 bases, with 11 bases left in between. This CDR3 comprises 13 residues. CDR1 is MNHEY and CDR2 is SMNVEV in the germline V gene (reference sequence). CDR3: CASRPQGDTEAFF. The CDR3 DNA follows: TGTGCCAGCAGGCCACAGGGAGACACTGAAGCTTTCTTT.

The J gene is TRBJ1-3, the V gene TRBV12-5; the D is unclear. V was cut by 3 bases and J by 1 base, with 7 bases left in between. The germline V gene has CDR1 LGHNT and CDR2 FRNRAP. CDR3 size: 14 residues. The DNA for the CDR3 is TGTGCTAGTGGTTTAAGAGCTTCTGGAAACACCATATATTTT. Protein sequence: CASGLRASGNTIYF.

The chain joins TRBV6-1 to TRBJ1-1; the D gene is possibly TRBD1 (5 bases). Deletions cut 7 bases from V and 4 bases from J, with 10 bases between. The CDR3 totals 12 residues. Germline V gives CDR1 MNHNS, CDR2 SASEGT. Written as DNA, the CDR3 is TGTGCCAGCAACCGCCAGGGCACTGAAGCTTTCTTT. Amino acid sequence: CASNRQGTEAFF.

This clone occurred a few times. This chain joins TRBV5-1 and TRBJ2-7; D is perhaps TRBD2 (6 bases). V gave up 3 bases and J gave up 5 bases, with 15 bases separating them. This CDR3 spans 14 amino acids. CDR1 is SGHRS, CDR2 YFSETQ, per germline. Here the CDR3 reads CASSSLGGRDEQYF. In DNA, the CDR3 is TGCGCCAGCAGCTCGCTGGGGGGTAGGGACGAGCAGTACTTC.

The chain joins TRBV10-3 to TRBJ2-7; 10 positions match TRBD1. Trimming removed 6 bases from V and 1 base from J; junction bases left unmatched: 9. CDR1 is ENHRY, CDR2 SYGVKD, per germline. The CDR3 length is 16 residues. This chain's CDR3 is CAISAGTGASSYEQYF. The CDR3 bases are TGTGCCATCAGCGCCGGGACAGGGGCCTCGTCCTACGAGCAGTACTTC.

Concerning this clone itself: One end of the junction does not line up with germline, which may come from a read error. The rearrangement links TRBV7-9 to TRBJ1-2; a possible D gene is TRBD1 (5 bases). Germline V lookup: CDR1 SEHNR, CDR2 FQNEAQ (reference sequence). There are 12 residues in the CDR3. The CDR3 nucleotides are TGTTCCAGCGGGGGGGCTAACTATGGCTACACCTTC. Translating gives CSSGGANYGYTF.